In its sample, the clone carrying this TCR beta chain was seen once. The junction differs from germline at one of its ends, possibly a read error. Extraction of RNA together with DNA used roughly 19-32 mg of unsorted bulk tissue. The data derive from a study of tumor-infiltrating lymphocytes in primary liver carcinoma. The CDR3 loop spans 14 amino acids. Germline V gene data show CDR1 as SGHAT and CDR2 as FQNNGV. cDNA specific to TCR beta was made from 450 to 650 ng of total RNA, with a constant-region primer employed for priming. Library construction for TCR beta comprised three nested multiplex PCR rounds performed with slightly modified ARM-PCR. Running around 10 cycles apiece, the first two PCR rounds relied on TRBV1-TRBV30 forward primers together with a C-beta reverse primer. TCRdb re-called the multiplex PCR reads with MiXCR, one entry per CDR3 protein. The sample yields more than 70,000 distinct CDR3 sequences, 60% to 75% seen once.

The rearrangement links TRBV11-2 to TRBJ1-1, with 9 bases that match TRBD1. The specimen sequenced was liver tumor tissue from sampling region 1. Specified subset: tumor region T1, superior pole. The sequence derives from a middle-aged man with primary liver carcinoma and hepatitis B virus infection. The CDR3 coding sequence is TGTGCCTGCAGCTTTTCGACAGGGGGGGCTGAAGCTTTCTTT. Encoded protein: CACSFSTGGAEAFF.